One sample yielded the 12 T cell receptor beta chains listed below, sequenced in a study of blood T cell repertoires in COVID-19. Profiled with immunoSEQ multiplex PCR; TCRdb holds only in-frame clones, not every one. Here the sample spans 120,000 to 150,000 clones, almost 85% being singletons. Sample: PBMCs or T cells enriched from blood (not recorded which). The receptors were sampled from a man in his forties with acute COVID-19.

The chain recombines TRBV24-1 with TRBJ1-5; D is undetermined. From germline, CDR1 is KGHDR and CDR2 SFDVKD. Trimming removed 6 bases from V and 11 bases from J, with 13 bases in between. The CDR3 contains 12 residues. CDR3 DNA sequence: TGTGCCACCAGTCTCAGCGAGGGCACCCAGCATTTT. It yields the protein CATSLSEGTQHF.

The chain joins TRBV5-4 to TRBJ2-1; no definite D call. V lost 4 bases and J lost 7, with 6 bases in between. The CDR3 sequence is 11 residues long. Germline CDR1 SGHNT, CDR2 YYREEE (reference sequence). The CDR3 protein is CASSGWNEQFF. The CDR3, as DNA: TGTGCCAGCAGCGGCTGGAATGAGCAGTTCTTC.

CDR3 protein: CASSLGRQASYEQYF. As DNA, the CDR3 is TGTGCCAGCAGCTTAGGAAGACAGGCCTCCTACGAGCAGTACTTC. This chain joins TRBV13 and TRBJ2-7; TRBD1 might be the D (6 bases). Germline CDR1 reads PRHDT; CDR2 reads FYEKMQ (reference sequence). CDR3 size: 15 residues. With 0 bases removed from V and 0 bases from J, the gap between germline ends came to 9 bases.

The V call is TRBV19, the J call TRBJ2-1; weak D call: TRBD2 (5 bases). The CDR3 covers 16 residues. Between the trimmed V and J ends, which lost 4 bases and 5 bases, there was a span of 18 bases. Germline CDR1 is LNHDA and CDR2 is SQIVND (reference sequence). CDR3 loop: CASSSQRGERHNEQFF. In DNA form, the CDR3 reads TGTGCCAGTAGTAGCCAACGGGGAGAACGCCACAATGAGCAGTTCTTC. Full variable domain (rest looked up from reference TRBV19 and TRBJ2-1): DGGITQSPKYLFRKEGQNVTLSCEQNLNHDAMYWYRQDPGQGLRLIYYSQIVNDFQKGDIAEGYSVSREKKESFPLTVTSAQKNPTAFYLCASSSQRGERHNEQFFGPGTRLTVL.

This clone was counted a single time. This rearrangement joins TRBV4-3 to TRBJ2-6, with 7 bases lining up with TRBD1. This CDR3 comprises 17 residues. V lost 3 bases and J lost 4; bases outside the gene matches: 9. The germline gives CDR1 LGHNA, CDR2 YSLEER. CDR3 DNA: TGCGCCAGCAGCCAGACAGGAACAGGGGACGGGGCCAACGTCCTGACTTTC. This encodes CASSQTGTGDGANVLTF.

The chain couples TRBV2 to TRBJ1-2; a possible D gene is TRBD1 (5 bases). The CDR3 runs to 14 residues. V was cut by 3 bases and J by 3 bases, with 11 bases left in between. Looked up from germline, CDR1 is SNHLY and CDR2 is FYNNEI. The CDR3 coding sequence is TGTGCCAGCAGTGAGTTAGGGGCCGACTATGGCTACACCTTC. This gives the protein CASSELGADYGYTF.

This chain joins TRBV7-9 and TRBJ2-1; 8 bases agree with TRBD2. The ends lost 3 bases at V and 5 bases at J; junction bases unmatched: 12. Germline CDR1 is SEHNR and CDR2 is FQNEAQ (reference sequence). The CDR3 length is 17 residues. CDR3 protein: CASSFIRASGLHNEQFF. CDR3 DNA sequence: TGTGCCAGCAGCTTTATTCGGGCTAGCGGGCTTCACAATGAGCAGTTCTTC.

The CDR3 protein is CASSLAPGTYEQYF. In nucleotides, the CDR3 is TGTGCCAGCAGCTTAGCGCCGGGGACCTACGAGCAGTACTTC. The chain employs TRBV7-9 and TRBJ2-7; D may be TRBD2 (5 bases). The ends were cut back, 0 bases at V and 2 bases at J, with 8 bases in the middle. The length of the CDR3 is 14 residues. Germline values: CDR1 SEHNR, CDR2 FQNEAQ (reference sequence).

The V and J genes are TRBV4-3 and TRBJ1-5; 10 positions agree with TRBD1. Per germline, CDR1 LGHNA and CDR2 YSLEER. The ends lost 5 bases at V and 7 bases at J; junction bases unmatched: 2. The CDR3 contains 13 residues. CDR3 loop: CASSWDRGQPQHF. CDR3 nucleotides: TGCGCCAGCAGCTGGGACAGGGGCCAGCCCCAGCATTTT.

V is TRBV6-2 or TRBV6-3 and J is TRBJ1-4; TRBD1 matches at 9 bases. The CDR3 contains 15 residues. V lost 4 bases and J lost 8; bases outside the gene matches: 8. Germline V gene lookup returns CDR1 MNHEY and CDR2 SVGEGT. The CDR3 sequence: CASSSHRGQKEKLFF. The CDR3 DNA is TGTGCCAGCAGTTCACACAGGGGGCAGAAGGAAAAACTGTTTTTT.

This clone is a singleton in its sample. The V gene is TRBV19, the J gene TRBJ1-1, with TRBD1 as a possible D gene (5 bases). The CDR3 has 13 amino acids. Between the trimmed V and J ends, which lost 6 bases and 1 base, there was a span of 9 bases. Germline CDR1 is LNHDA and CDR2 is SQIVND (reference sequence). The CDR3 is CASRTTGNTEAFF. The CDR3 coding sequence is TGTGCCAGTAGGACCACAGGGAACACTGAAGCTTTCTTT.

V is TRBV13 and J is TRBJ1-2; 7 nucleotides match TRBD1. The junction had 12 bases not matched to a gene; V was cut back by 4 bases and J by 4 bases. Germline V lookup: CDR1 PRHDT, CDR2 FYEKMQ (reference sequence). This CDR3 contains 16 residues. This CDR3 reads CASSSPRKGGFYGYTF. The CDR3 nucleotides read TGTGCCAGCAGCTCCCCCCGGAAAGGGGGCTTCTATGGCTACACCTTC.